This TCR beta chain comes out of a study of T cell responses to AZD1222 COVID-19 vaccine. Whole-study results and caveats: With two AZD1222 doses given, Spike-specific TCR breadth and depth both rose.

The CDR3 runs 15 residues. The J segment lost 4 bases and the V segment lost 5 bases, leaving 5 bases of the junction unmatched. Germline V gives CDR1 SGHTA, CDR2 FQGTGA. Profiled with immunoSEQ multiplex PCR; TCRdb holds only in-frame clones, not every one. The sample lists about 140,000 clones, about 89% occurring once. Notes on this clone: Its antigen remains unidentified.

The receptor was isolated from an adult who received the AZD1222 COVID-19 vaccine. Sequencing was performed on peripheral blood, taken 28 days after the second AZD1222 dose. The chain uses TRBV7-3 and TRBJ2-3; 11 bases match TRBD2. This CDR3 reads CASSLSGGAPDTQYF. CDR3 coding DNA: TGTGCCAGCAGCCTTAGCGGGGGGGCCCCAGATACGCAGTATTTT.